Shown below are 24 T cell receptor beta chains from a single sample sequenced in a study of blood T cells in healthy people across ages. Primed by a sample-barcoded 5' primer and a J-beta primer mix, a second PCR proceeded for 7 to 11 cycles. TCRdb independently ran MiXCR on the 5' RACE reads; one entry per CDR3 protein. Of roughly 800,000 distinct CDR3 sequences in the sample, over 45% were seen once. Sequencing was done on a sample of blood. The receptors stem from a young man in good health.

V gene TRBV3-1 combines with J gene TRBJ1-2; D unresolved. Looked up from germline, CDR1 is LGHDT and CDR2 is YNNKEL (reference sequence). This CDR3 is 15 amino acids long. V lost 6 bases to trimming and J lost 2 bases, with 16 bases between them. CDR3 region: CASRQRHLANYGYTF. The CDR3, as DNA: TGTGCCAGCAGACAAAGACACCTTGCCAACTATGGCTACACCTTC.

This chain connects TRBV28 to TRBJ1-5, with D possibly being TRBD1 (5 bases). CDR3 size: 14 residues. CDR1 and CDR2 from the germline V gene are MDHEN and SYDVKM. V dropped 2 bases and J dropped 6 bases, with 11 bases sitting between them. CDR3 sequence reads: CASSLVGVRQPQHF. The CDR3 DNA follows: TGTGCCAGCAGTTTAGTAGGGGTTCGTCAGCCCCAGCATTTT.

The chain combines TRBV13 with TRBJ1-2; no clear D gene. Germline lookup yields CDR1 PRHDT and CDR2 FYEKMQ (reference sequence). V was trimmed by 1 base and J by 9 bases, leaving 15 bases between them. The length of the CDR3 is 14 residues. CDR3 bases: TGTGCCAGCAGCTTAGAAGTGACACGGACCCGCTACACCTTC. Translated: CASSLEVTRTRYTF.

As concerns this clonotype: The junction does not match germline at one end; this may be a read error. This chain connects TRBV10-3 to TRBJ1-5, with D hard to call. The CDR3 totals 13 residues. From germline, CDR1 is ENHRY and CDR2 SYGVKD. CDR3 coding DNA: TGTGCCATCAGTGTGGCCGACAATCAGCCTCAGCATTTT. As protein: CAISVADNQPQHF.

V gene TRBV12-3 or TRBV12-4 combines with J gene TRBJ2-1; 8 nucleotides align to TRBD2. This CDR3 spans 17 amino acids. The junction had 10 bases not matched to a gene; V was cut back by 5 bases and J by 1 base. The CDR3 loop reads CASSLRSREGSYNEQFF. CDR3 bases: TGTGCCAGCAGTCTTAGGTCCCGGGAGGGGTCCTACAATGAGCAGTTCTTC.

This chain uses TRBV18 with TRBJ2-6; D perhaps matches TRBD2 (5 bases). The CDR3 has 17 amino acids. Germline CDR1 and CDR2: KGHSH and LQKENI. Trimming shortened V by 8 bases and J by 0 bases, and 17 bases separated the two germline ends. CDR3: CASSQPGLLSGANVLTF. The CDR3 DNA reads TGTGCCAGCAGCCAACCCGGACTTCTCTCTGGGGCCAACGTCCTGACTTTC.

The CDR3 loop is CASRAPAGARGDTQYF. Written as DNA, the CDR3 is TGTGCCAGCCGTGCCCCAGCGGGAGCTCGGGGAGATACGCAGTATTTT. The chain has TRBV12-3 or TRBV12-4 and TRBJ2-3; 8 bases are a match to TRBD2. The length of the CDR3 is 16 residues. V lost 8 bases and J lost 5; bases outside the gene matches: 15.

This chain connects TRBV20-1 to TRBJ2-5; 9 bases align to TRBD2. CDR1 is DFQATT and CDR2 is SNEGSKA in the germline V gene (reference sequence). J was trimmed by 4 bases and V by 4 bases; bases with no gene match: 10. CDR3 length: 15 amino acids. This CDR3 is CSATRTSEITETQYF. In DNA form, the CDR3 reads TGCAGTGCTACCCGGACTAGCGAGATCACAGAGACCCAGTACTTC.

This chain links TRBV6-5 with TRBJ2-7; the D is unclear. Per the germline V gene, CDR1 is MNHEY and CDR2 is SVGAGI. CDR3 length: 12 amino acids. The ends were cut back, 6 bases at V and 6 bases at J, with 12 bases in the middle. CDR3 region: CASSQFPGEQYF. In DNA, the CDR3 is TGTGCCAGCAGCCAATTCCCCGGCGAGCAGTACTTC.

This clonotype was seen more than once but under ten times. The rearrangement links TRBV6-5 to TRBJ2-5, with TRBD2 as a possible D gene (5 bases). The V end was cut by 0 bases, the J end by 1 base, with 12 bases between. Germline loops: CDR1 MNHEY, CDR2 SVGAGI. The CDR3 sequence is 16 residues long. CDR3 bases: TGTGCCAGCAGTTACTCCATCCAACGGGGCCAAGAGACCCAGTACTTC. Residues: CASSYSIQRGQETQYF.

This clonotype has just a few counts. This sequence joins TRBV29-1 and TRBJ1-2; 7 nucleotides align to TRBD1. Trimming removed 2 bases from V and 4 bases from J; junction bases left unmatched: 4. Germline lookup yields CDR1 SQVTM and CDR2 ANQGSEA. CDR3 length: 13 residues. CDR3 bases: TGCAGCGTTGAAATAAACAGGGGCTATGGCTACACCTTC. Its translation is CSVEINRGYGYTF.

This clonotype turned up a few times. This chain uses TRBV7-2 with TRBJ2-3, with 7 positions matching TRBD1. The CDR3 loop spans 16 amino acids. Per the germline V gene, CDR1 is SGHTA and CDR2 is FQGNSA. Losses at the gene ends were 6 bases for V and 2 bases for J; bases not matched to a gene: 11. The CDR3 DNA reads TGTGCCAGCAGTCCACGTCCGGGACAGTCCACAGATACGCAGTATTTT. It is translated as CASSPRPGQSTDTQYF.

This clonotype was detected only once. CDR3 DNA sequence: TGCAGTGCTACCCGACAGGGGAGAGGCGAGCAGTACTTC. It encodes CSATRQGRGEQYF. V is TRBV20-1 and J is TRBJ2-7, with 8 nucleotides matching TRBD1. The J segment lost 6 bases and the V segment lost 4 bases, leaving 8 bases of the junction unmatched. The CDR3 runs to 13 residues. The germline V gene encodes CDR1 DFQATT and CDR2 SNEGSKA (reference sequence).

The gene calls are TRBV9 and TRBJ2-1, with TRBD1 matching 7 bases. The CDR3 runs to 18 residues. The germline gives CDR1 SGDLS, CDR2 YYNGEE. V lost 4 bases, J lost 7 bases, and 20 bases stayed unmatched. CDR3 sequence reads: CASSPHAVQGSFTNEQFF. CDR3 bases: TGTGCCAGCAGCCCTCACGCTGTACAGGGGAGTTTTACGAATGAGCAGTTCTTC.

This clonotype was picked up one time. The rearrangement links TRBV20-1 to TRBJ2-7; 8 nucleotides line up with TRBD2. Per the germline V gene, CDR1 is DFQATT and CDR2 is SNEGSKA (reference sequence). This CDR3 is built from 15 residues. J lost 6 bases, V lost 3 bases, and 13 bases had no gene match. CDR3 sequence reads: CSASPLVRGATEQYF. The CDR3 DNA reads TGCAGTGCTAGCCCGTTGGTGCGGGGGGCCACCGAGCAGTACTTC.

The chain is built from TRBV6-4 and TRBJ2-7, with D possibly being TRBD1 (5 bases). The V gene's germline CDR1 is MRHNA and CDR2 SNTAGT. This CDR3 spans 14 amino acids. V lost 4 bases and J lost 4, with 14 bases in between. The CDR3 nucleotides read TGTGCCAGCAGTGGGGGCGGCGCGATATACGAGCAGTACTTC. Residues: CASSGGGAIYEQYF.

There are a few counts of this clonotype. The V and J genes are TRBV9 and TRBJ2-3; possibly TRBD2 for D (5 bases). Per the germline V gene, CDR1 is SGDLS and CDR2 is YYNGEE. Trimming cost V 1 base and J 4 bases, with 19 bases left between them. CDR3 size: 17 residues. CDR3 protein: CASSVKGSRVLPDTQYF. Here the CDR3 DNA reads TGTGCCAGCAGCGTAAAAGGGAGTCGCGTGCTTCCAGATACGCAGTATTTT.

The chain links TRBV28 to TRBJ1-5, with 10 bases fitting TRBD1. Per germline, CDR1 MDHEN and CDR2 SYDVKM. The length of the CDR3 is 17 residues. Trimming removed 6 bases from V and 6 bases from J; junction bases left unmatched: 14. The DNA for the CDR3 is TGTGCCAGCAGCCACCTACGCGGGACAGGGGTCGGTCAGCCCCAGCATTTT. Amino acid sequence: CASSHLRGTGVGQPQHF.

The chain combines TRBV3-1 with TRBJ2-5, with a weak D call TRBD1 (5 bases). The closer fit of TRBJ2-7 to the DNA end suggests the J call may be wrong. Germline CDR1 reads LGHDT; CDR2 reads YNNKEL (reference sequence). CDR3 size: 16 residues. The CDR3 is CASSQNPRQTAGEQYF. For the CDR3, the DNA is TGTGCCAGCAGCCAAAACCCCAGGCAGACAGCCGGCGAGCAGTACTTC.

This clonotype has more than one count but fewer than ten. J is TRBJ2-7 and V is TRBV18; D might be TRBD1 (6 bases). The CDR3 runs 11 residues. V was pared by 4 bases and J by 5 bases, with 6 bases between. Germline V gene sequence: CDR1 KGHSH, CDR2 LQKENI. This chain's CDR3 is CASSRQDEQYF. As DNA, the CDR3 is TGTGCCAGCTCACGACAGGACGAGCAGTACTTC.

This clonotype was seen a handful of times. The V call is TRBV5-1, the J call TRBJ2-1; TRBD2 aligns across 11 bases. Germline V gives CDR1 SGHRS, CDR2 YFSETQ. V dropped 2 bases and J dropped 8; count of bases not matched to a gene: 6. CDR3 length: 15 residues. The CDR3 DNA sequence: TGCGCCAGCAGCTTACTGACTAGCGGGGACTATGAGCAGTTCTTC. Its translation is CASSLLTSGDYEQFF.

This clonotype showed up just a few times. Written as DNA, the CDR3 is TGTGCCAGCAGTTTAGCGAGGGGTCAGACCCAGTACTTC. Its translation is CASSLARGQTQYF. The chain couples TRBV12-3 or TRBV12-4 to TRBJ2-5; D tentatively reads TRBD1 or TRBD2 (5 bases each). The CDR3 has 13 amino acids. Trimming took 0 bases from V and 6 from J, leaving 8 bases between them.

This chain joins TRBV7-2 and TRBJ1-5; tentative D call: TRBD1 (5 bases). This CDR3 contains 14 residues. Germline V gene sequence: CDR1 SGHTA, CDR2 FQGNSA. Trimming removed 5 bases at V and 7 bases at J, with 15 bases between. The DNA for the CDR3 is TGTGCCAGCAGCAGTCCCCAGGGTTGGCAGCCCCAGCATTTT. It is translated as CASSSPQGWQPQHF.

The sample holds a few counts of this clonotype. The chain combines TRBV5-1 with TRBJ2-1; 9 bases agree with TRBD2. Looked up from germline, CDR1 is SGHRS and CDR2 is YFSETQ. The length of the CDR3 is 16 residues. The V and J ends lost 5 bases and 0 bases, in that order; junction bases with no gene match: 6. The DNA of the CDR3 is TGCGCCAGCAGTTCCGGGACTAGCCGCTCCTACAATGAGCAGTTCTTC. This gives the protein CASSSGTSRSYNEQFF.